The 3 T cell receptor beta chains reported below all come from one sample, sequenced in a study of vaccination effects on CD4 cells after COVID-19. Culturing for 10 days preceded CD4+ T cell isolation. Participants each got two BNT162b2 or mRNA-1273 vaccine doses. These TCRs' antigens remain unknown. Generated by immunoSEQ multiplex PCR, the TCRdb table keeps only in-frame clones and is missing some. The table lists approximately 38,000 clones, around two thirds of them singletons. The sequencing used CD4+ T cells from PBMCs cultured without peptide, collected after COVID-19 vaccination. Receptors were obtained from a human donor who received a COVID-19 vaccine.

V gene TRBV11-3 combines with J gene TRBJ1-1; no reliable D call. CDR1 is SGHNT and CDR2 is YENEEA in the germline V gene. The V and J ends lost 7 bases and 2 bases respectively, with 14 bases between them. The CDR3 runs to 14 residues. CDR3 nucleotide sequence: TGTGCCAGCATCGATAATGTAGTAAACACTGAAGCTTTCTTT. Translated, it gives CASIDNVVNTEAFF.

The V gene is TRBV6-1, the J gene TRBJ2-3; 9 positions agree with TRBD2. CDR3 size: 16 residues. V shed 1 base, J shed 1 base, and the junction held 3 bases outside the gene matches. The germline gives CDR1 MNHNS, CDR2 SASEGT. The CDR3 DNA reads as TGTGCCAGCAGTGAAGTGGGCGGGGGGGGCACAGATACGCAGTATTTT. Translation gives CASSEVGGGGTDTQYF.

CDR3 sequence: CASSKRRGGYTF. As DNA, the CDR3 is TGTGCCAGCAGCAAAAGGAGGGGTGGCTACACCTTC. This chain connects TRBV7-2 to TRBJ1-2, with TRBD1 as a possible D gene (5 bases). The length of the CDR3 is 12 residues. V was pared by 5 bases and J by 7 bases, with 11 bases between. Germline CDR1 is SGHTA and CDR2 is FQGNSA.